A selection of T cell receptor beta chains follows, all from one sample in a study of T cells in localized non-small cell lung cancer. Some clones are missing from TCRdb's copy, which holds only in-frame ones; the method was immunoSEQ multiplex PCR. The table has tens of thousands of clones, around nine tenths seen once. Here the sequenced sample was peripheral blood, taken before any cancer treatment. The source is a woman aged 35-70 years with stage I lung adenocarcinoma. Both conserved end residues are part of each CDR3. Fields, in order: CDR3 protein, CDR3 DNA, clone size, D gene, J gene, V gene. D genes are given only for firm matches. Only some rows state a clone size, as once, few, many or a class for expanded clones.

CDR3 protein: CASSEGQGFYGYTF; CDR3 DNA: TGTGCCAGCTCGGAGGGACAGGGCTTCTATGGCTACACCTTC; clone size: .; D gene: TRBD1; J gene: TRBJ1-2; V gene: TRBV13
CDR3 protein: CASSYQTSTGDEQYF; CDR3 DNA: TGCGCCAGCAGCTACCAGACCTCAACAGGGGACGAGCAGTACTTC; clone size: .; D gene: TRBD1; J gene: TRBJ2-7; V gene: TRBV5-1
CDR3 protein: CASSFSGGNTEAFF; CDR3 DNA: TGCGCCAGCAGCTTCTCTGGGGGGAACACTGAAGCTTTCTTT; clone size: .; D gene: .; J gene: TRBJ1-1; V gene: TRBV5-1
CDR3 protein: CASSRDLTGELFF; CDR3 DNA: TGTGCCAGCAGCAGGGACTTAACCGGGGAGCTGTTTTTT; clone size: few; D gene: .; J gene: TRBJ2-2; V gene: TRBV9
CDR3 protein: CASSLQGRLGEKLFF; CDR3 DNA: TGTGCCAGCAGCTTACAGGGGAGATTGGGTGAAAAACTGTTTTTT; clone size: .; D gene: .; J gene: TRBJ1-4; V gene: TRBV7-6
CDR3 protein: CASGTEGPLDADTQYF; CDR3 DNA: TGTGCCAGCGGAACGGAAGGACCCCTTGACGCAGATACGCAGTATTTT; clone size: .; D gene: .; J gene: TRBJ2-3; V gene: TRBV5-4
CDR3 protein: CASSSGVEAFF; CDR3 DNA: TGTGCCAGCAGCTCGGGGGTCGAAGCTTTCTTT; clone size: .; D gene: .; J gene: TRBJ1-1; V gene: TRBV5-4
CDR3 protein: CASSGGGSGNTIYF; CDR3 DNA: TGTGCCAGCAGTGGGGGTGGGTCTGGAAACACCATATATTTT; clone size: .; D gene: .; J gene: TRBJ1-3; V gene: TRBV6-5
CDR3 protein: CAWGAGARGNTIYF; CDR3 DNA: TGTGCCTGGGGAGCAGGGGCGCGAGGAAACACCATATATTTT; clone size: .; D gene: .; J gene: TRBJ1-3; V gene: TRBV30
CDR3 protein: CASSESASYEQYF; CDR3 DNA: TGTGCCAGCAGTGAATCGGCCTCCTACGAGCAGTACTTC; clone size: .; D gene: .; J gene: TRBJ2-7; V gene: TRBV25-1
CDR3 protein: CASSFAGTGSDTQYF; CDR3 DNA: TGTGCCAGCAGCTTCGCCGGGACAGGGTCAGATACGCAGTATTTT; clone size: once; D gene: TRBD1; J gene: TRBJ2-3; V gene: TRBV7-9
CDR3 protein: CASSYRGRDYGYTF; CDR3 DNA: TGTGCCAGTAGTTACAGGGGGCGCGACTATGGCTACACCTTC; clone size: .; D gene: TRBD1; J gene: TRBJ1-2; V gene: TRBV19
CDR3 protein: CASSSPPGQGAYF; CDR3 DNA: TGTGCCAGCAGCTCCCCGCCGGGACAGGGGGCCTACTTT; clone size: .; D gene: TRBD1; J gene: TRBJ1-1; V gene: TRBV11-3
CDR3 protein: CASTLGQGASGNTIYF; CDR3 DNA: TGTGCCAGTACCTTGGGACAGGGGGCCTCTGGAAACACCATATATTTT; clone size: .; D gene: TRBD1; J gene: TRBJ1-3; V gene: TRBV19
CDR3 protein: CASSYSSGGDGYTF; CDR3 DNA: TGTGCCAGCAGTTACTCGTCAGGGGGCGATGGCTACACCTTC; clone size: .; D gene: TRBD1; J gene: TRBJ1-2; V gene: TRBV6-5